The 2 T cell receptor beta chains below come from one sample, sequenced in a study of shared clonotypes between healthy human individuals. Using immunoSEQ multiplex PCR, the repertoire was profiled, and TCRdb retains in-frame clones only, with some absent. The sample lists approximately 2.5 million clones; approximately 93% were seen once. What was sequenced was naive CD4+ T cells from PBMCs. The subset: CD45RA+ positively selected. These receptors came from a man aged 18 to 29 in good health. Some clones in this sample may be carry-over from other donors' samples.

This rearrangement joins TRBV14 to TRBJ2-6; the D is unclear. V lost 2 bases and J lost 3, with 5 bases in between. Per germline, CDR1 SGHDN and CDR2 FVKESK. This CDR3 contains 14 residues. CDR3 sequence (DNA): TGTGCCAGCAGCCAAATGGGTGGGGCCAACGTCCTGACTTTC. This sequence encodes CASSQMGGANVLTF.

As concerns this clone: The junction departs from germline at one end; a sequencing error may be responsible. J is TRBJ1-6 and V is TRBV2; TRBD1 matches at 8 bases. The germline V gene has CDR1 SNHLY and CDR2 FYNNEI. The CDR3 has 12 amino acids. Here the CDR3 reads CASSPSGGGPLF. The CDR3 nucleotides are TGTGCCAGCAGTCCTTCAGGGGGCGGGCCGCTTTTT. Looking up the rest from reference TRBV2 and TRBJ1-6 gives the full variable domain: EPEVTQTPSHQVTQMGQEVILRCVPISNHLYFYWYRQILGQKVEFLVSFYNNEISEKSEIFDDQFSVERPDGSNFTLKIRSTKLEDSAMYFCASSPSGGGPLFGNGTRLTVT.